What follows are 22 T cell receptor beta chains derived from one specimen sequenced in a study of blood T cell repertoires in COVID-19. Assay used: immunoSEQ multiplex PCR; TCRdb lists only in-frame clones, some missing. The sample records 75,000 to 90,000 clones, around 80% being singletons. Sample: peripheral blood. The source is a man in his 60s with COVID-19, enrolled during active disease.

The chain employs TRBV5-6 and TRBJ1-1; 7 nucleotides line up with TRBD1. With V trimmed by 2 bases and J by 1 base, 5 bases remained unmatched. The germline V gene encodes CDR1 SGHDT and CDR2 YYEEEE. CDR3 length: 15 amino acids. CDR3 loop: CASSLLDRPNTEAFF. Written as DNA, the CDR3 is TGTGCCAGCAGCTTACTGGACAGGCCGAACACTGAAGCTTTCTTT.

This rearrangement joins TRBV7-2 to TRBJ1-3, with 7 nucleotides matching TRBD1. CDR1 and CDR2 from the germline V gene are SGHTA and FQGNSA. The CDR3 runs 14 residues. The trim removed 5 bases at V and 6 bases at J, leaving 7 bases unmatched. The CDR3 spells CASSKTGVSNTIYF. The CDR3 nucleotides are TGTGCCAGCAGCAAAACAGGGGTTTCAAACACCATATATTTT.

This chain connects TRBV30 to TRBJ1-1; 10 nucleotides agree with TRBD1. This CDR3 is 17 amino acids long. The junction had 9 bases not matched to a gene; V was cut back by 1 base and J by 1 base. Per germline, CDR1 GTSNPN and CDR2 SVGIG (reference sequence). In DNA form, the CDR3 reads TGTGCCTGGAGTGGTATGACAGGGGGCACCGGGAACACTGAAGCTTTCTTT. It yields the protein CAWSGMTGGTGNTEAFF.

This chain links TRBV21-1 with TRBJ1-5. TRBV21-1 is an annotated pseudogene. CDR3 length: 18 amino acids. For the CDR3, the DNA is TGTGCCAGCAGCAAAGCCCCGAGGGGGGGAGGAAGCAATCAGCCCCAGCATTTT. It is translated as CASSKAPRGGGSNQPQHF.

The V and J genes are TRBV5-1 and TRBJ1-1; 8 nucleotides agree with TRBD1. The junction had 4 bases not matched to a gene; V was cut back by 0 bases and J by 3 bases. CDR3 size: 15 residues. Germline-derived CDR1 and CDR2 are SGHRS and YFSETQ. The CDR3 coding sequence is TGCGCCAGCAGCTTGGACGGCAGGGGGCACACTGAAGCTTTCTTT. Protein: CASSLDGRGHTEAFF.

The rearrangement joins TRBV5-6 to TRBJ2-1; TRBD2 aligns across 7 bases. The CDR3 is 17 amino acids. V shed 4 bases, J shed 0 bases, and the junction held 10 bases outside the gene matches. CDR1 and CDR2 (germline): SGHDT, YYEEEE. CDR3 DNA sequence: TGTGCCAGCAGCGGACTCTTGGGCGGGAGCTCCTACAATGAGCAGTTCTTC. Protein sequence: CASSGLLGGSSYNEQFF.

V and J are TRBV2 and TRBJ1-2, with a possible D match to TRBD1 (6 bases). The germline V gene has CDR1 SNHLY and CDR2 FYNNEI. The CDR3 has 17 amino acids. V lost 3 bases and J lost 4, with 21 bases in between. The CDR3 DNA sequence: TGTGCCAGCAGTGAGTACAGGGTCTCATCGACTCCCTATGGCTACACCTTC. It is translated as CASSEYRVSSTPYGYTF.

This chain connects TRBV3-1 (or the pseudogene TRBV3-2) to TRBJ1-5, with 10 bases fitting TRBD1. CDR1 is LGHDT, CDR2 YNNKEL, per germline (reference sequence). The CDR3 is 14 amino acids. V was clipped by 4 bases and J by 6 bases; unmatched bases: 3. The DNA of the CDR3 is TGTGCCAGCAGCCTGGGACAGGGGATTCAGCCCCAGCATTTT. It translates to CASSLGQGIQPQHF.

The rearrangement links TRBV7-6 to TRBJ1-1; D is unclear. Per the germline V gene, CDR1 is SGHVS and CDR2 is FNYEAQ. The CDR3 runs to 15 residues. Trimming shortened V by 1 base and J by 3 bases, and 12 bases separated the two germline ends. DNA for the CDR3: TGTGCCAGCAGCTTAGGTGGGAACGGGGACACTGAAGCTTTCTTT. It is translated as CASSLGGNGDTEAFF.

V gene TRBV19 combines with J gene TRBJ1-5, with a weak D call TRBD1 (5 bases). The CDR3 is 15 residues long. The germline CDR1 and CDR2 sequences are LNHDA and SQIVND (reference sequence). Between the trimmed V and J ends, which lost 7 bases and 2 bases, there was a span of 15 bases. CDR3 sequence (DNA): TGTGCCAGTACCGATCTCCTAGGGGGCAATCAGCCCCAGCATTTT. Translating it yields CASTDLLGGNQPQHF.

The gene calls are TRBV7-9 and TRBJ1-1; D may be TRBD1 (5 bases). Germline V CDR1 and CDR2: SEHNR, FQNEAQ (reference sequence). Trimming pared 1 base from V and 0 bases from J, leaving 6 bases between. The CDR3 totals 14 residues. The CDR3 DNA sequence: TGTGCCAGCAGCTTAGGGGGCGTGAACACTGAAGCTTTCTTT. Its protein product is CASSLGGVNTEAFF.

V gene TRBV7-6 combines with J gene TRBJ1-1; no reliable D call. Germline values: CDR1 SGHVS, CDR2 FNYEAQ. The CDR3 is 16 residues long. V gave up 3 bases and J gave up 6 bases, with 20 bases separating them. The CDR3 loop is CASSFYSSGRAAEAFF. CDR3 DNA: TGTGCCAGCAGCTTTTATTCATCCGGGAGGGCCGCTGAAGCTTTCTTT.

The chain links TRBV4-3 to TRBJ2-7, with D perhaps matching TRBD1 (6 bases). V gave up 0 bases and J gave up 9 bases, with 18 bases separating them. The CDR3 totals 15 residues. Germline CDR1 is LGHNA and CDR2 is YSLEER. This CDR3 is CASSQDPGGSGRQYF. The CDR3 region has the DNA TGCGCCAGCAGCCAAGATCCTGGGGGCTCCGGTCGGCAGTACTTC.

The V gene is TRBV19, the J gene TRBJ1-1, with 7 nucleotides matching TRBD1. The CDR3 has 13 amino acids. J lost 5 bases, V lost 3 bases, and 3 bases had no gene match. Germline V lookup: CDR1 LNHDA, CDR2 SQIVND (reference sequence). The CDR3 DNA reads as TGTGCCAGTAGTATGACAGGGAGTACTGAAGCTTTCTTT. It specifies CASSMTGSTEAFF.

The J gene is TRBJ2-1, the V gene TRBV7-3, with 13 bases that match TRBD2. J lost 0 bases, V lost 1 base, and 6 bases had no gene match. Per germline, CDR1 SGHTA and CDR2 FQGTGA. CDR3 length: 19 residues. CDR3 coding DNA: TGTGCCAGCAGCTTAAAAGGGACTAGCGGGATTGACTCCTACAATGAGCAGTTCTTC. This translates into CASSLKGTSGIDSYNEQFF.

This chain uses TRBV7-9 with TRBJ2-7; D is possibly TRBD2 (5 bases). This CDR3 spans 17 amino acids. The germline V and J ends were trimmed by 5 bases and 0 bases, with 20 bases remaining between them. Germline assignment: CDR1 SEHNR and CDR2 FQNEAQ (reference sequence). CDR3 DNA sequence: TGTGCCAGCAGCACCAGGAGGCTCGCCATTACCTCCTACGAGCAGTACTTC. Translation: CASSTRRLAITSYEQYF.

This chain joins TRBV6-6 and TRBJ1-5; D possibly corresponds to TRBD1 (6 bases). From germline, CDR1 is MNHNY and CDR2 SVGAGI (reference sequence). V was clipped by 6 bases and J by 6 bases, with 15 bases between them. There are 14 residues in the CDR3. The CDR3 sequence is CASSYQGSGQPQHF. The CDR3, as DNA: TGTGCCAGCAGCTATCAGGGGTCTGGTCAGCCCCAGCATTTT.

This clone was observed a handful of times. The chain recombines TRBV7-2 with TRBJ2-2; the match to TRBD2 covers 7 bases. Germline CDR1 and CDR2: SGHTA and FQGNSA. CDR3 length: 16 amino acids. The V segment lost 1 base and the J segment 2 bases; nucleotides outside the gene matches: 4. The CDR3 region has the DNA TGTGCCAGCAGCTTAGAGGCTAGCGGAAACACCGGGGAGCTGTTTTTT. Protein product: CASSLEASGNTGELFF.

The chain is built from TRBV5-1 and TRBJ1-2, with TRBD1 identical over 8 bases. The length of the CDR3 is 15 residues. V dropped 4 bases and J dropped 7; count of bases not matched to a gene: 12. Germline values: CDR1 SGHRS, CDR2 YFSETQ. CDR3 DNA: TGCGCCAGCAGCCAACAGGGGGGAGGATTTGGTGGCTACACCTTC. It yields the protein CASSQQGGGFGGYTF.

The chain combines TRBV12-3 or TRBV12-4 with TRBJ1-1, with D unresolved. V lost 4 bases to trimming and J lost 3 bases, with 9 bases between them. This CDR3 region has 13 residues. The CDR3 loop is CASSWSRDTEAFF. In DNA form, the CDR3 reads TGTGCCAGCAGTTGGTCGAGGGACACTGAAGCTTTCTTT.

The CDR3 reads CASSPSGGDNQPQHF. CDR3 nucleotide sequence: TGTGCCAGCAGCCCGTCGGGGGGGGACAATCAGCCCCAGCATTTT. The chain uses TRBV5-5 and TRBJ1-5, with D possibly being TRBD1 (5 bases). V gave up 4 bases and J gave up 3 bases, with 14 bases separating them. Germline-derived CDR1 and CDR2 are SGHKS and YYEKEE (reference sequence). The CDR3 totals 15 residues.

The genes are TRBV7-8 and TRBJ1-2; 9 bases are a match to TRBD1. Germline lookup yields CDR1 SGHVS and CDR2 FQNEAQ. V shed 5 bases and J 1 base; nucleotides not matched to a gene: 14. The CDR3 extends over 18 amino acids. The CDR3 protein is CASSAATGGHSFNYGYTF. CDR3 nucleotide sequence: TGTGCCAGCAGCGCGGCAACAGGGGGCCACTCCTTTAACTATGGCTACACCTTC.